This TCR beta chain was sequenced in a study of blood T cell repertoires in COVID-19. Looked up from germline, CDR1 is SGHRS and CDR2 is YFSETQ. This CDR3 region has 14 residues. Trimming stripped 4 bases from V and 4 bases from J, with 14 bases between. This clone appeared a single time. Produced via immunoSEQ multiplex PCR; TCRdb's table is partial and in-frame only. The sample lists about 59,000 clones; 70% to 85% were seen once. The V and J genes are TRBV5-1 and TRBJ2-5; TRBD2 is a possible D gene (6 bases). The sequencing sample was made of peripheral blood. This clonotype was sampled from a man between 60 and 70 years old with acute or convalescent COVID-19. This CDR3 reads CASSTALALETQYF. CDR3 in DNA: TGCGCCAGCAGCACGGCGCTAGCGTTAGAGACCCAGTACTTC.